The T cell receptor beta chain under discussion was sequenced for a study of blood T cell repertoires in COVID-19. Study-wide background: Sites in the United States, Italy and Spain provided acute and convalescent COVID-19 samples. PBMCs, B-cell-depleted T cells, or T cells were the source of the cDNA or gDNA that made up the material.

With V trimmed by 8 bases and J by 2 bases, 4 bases remained unmatched. CDR1 and CDR2 from the germline V gene are MNHEY and SMNVEV (reference sequence). The CDR3 runs to 13 residues. Source study methods: Nucleated cell counts were estimated from reference gene primer amplification. Profiling relied on immunoSEQ multiplex PCR, and the TCRdb table lists in-frame clones only, not all of them. Clonal size and the V and J genes are those of that table, whereas D and trimming came from the DNA. Altogether under 95,000 clones are present, around nine tenths being singletons, with the ten largest covering 4.5% to 5.5%.

The chain employs TRBV27 and TRBJ2-7; 9 nucleotides align to TRBD1. The sample comprised peripheral blood. The clonotype comes from a woman of 80 years or more with acute or convalescent COVID-19. The CDR3 loop is CASGDRVPYEQYF. CDR3 in DNA: TGTGCCAGCGGGGACAGGGTCCCCTACGAGCAGTACTTC.